What follows are 30 T cell receptor beta chains derived from one specimen sequenced in a study. MiXCR, applied by TCRdb to the 5' RACE reads, yields one record per CDR3 protein. Of 20,000 to 25,000 distinct CDR3 sequences detected, 30% appear once; the ten largest clones hold 2% to 2.5%. Material for sequencing was tumor-infiltrating naive CD4+ T cells sorted from the breast tumor. As to subset: naive CD4+ T cells, CD4+CD45RA+CD25-. The receptors come from a female donor with breast cancer.

This clonotype is deemed medium-sized. The rearrangement links TRBV5-1 to TRBJ1-1, with D possibly being TRBD1 (6 bases). Trimming took off 4 bases at V and 1 base at J, with 8 bases between the two ends. Germline V lookup: CDR1 SGHRS, CDR2 YFSETQ. The CDR3 runs to 13 residues. For the CDR3, the DNA is TGCGCCAGCAGCGAGGACAGGAACACTGAAGCTTTCTTT. Translation: CASSEDRNTEAFF.

This clonotype was seen repeatedly, ten times or more. The rearrangement joins TRBV5-1 to TRBJ2-1; 10 nucleotides line up with TRBD2. The CDR3 sequence is 18 residues long. The V gene end was trimmed by 6 bases and the J gene end by 5 bases; junction bases not matched to a gene: 17. CDR1 is SGHRS, CDR2 YFSETQ, per germline. The DNA of the CDR3 is TGCGCCAGCACCTTCGCTGGGACTAGCGAACCGGGGGACAATGAGCAGTTCTTC. Encoded protein: CASTFAGTSEPGDNEQFF.

This clonotype was seen a few times. The rearrangement links TRBV29-1 to TRBJ2-7, with 10 bases lining up with TRBD2. This CDR3 has 15 residues. V lost 4 bases, J lost 1 base, and 7 bases stayed unmatched. CDR1 and CDR2 (germline): SQVTM, ANQGSEA. CDR3 protein: CSVAPGLAHSYEQYF. CDR3 in DNA: TGCAGCGTTGCTCCGGGACTAGCGCATTCCTACGAGCAGTACTTC.

This clonotype was found many times. This chain uses TRBV6-5 with TRBJ2-1, with TRBD2 identical over 15 bases. The CDR3 is 16 residues long. J was trimmed by 9 bases and V by 0 bases; bases with no gene match: 3. Germline V gene sequence: CDR1 MNHEY, CDR2 SVGAGI. The CDR3 reads CASSYSGLAGGGEQFF. The CDR3 DNA follows: TGTGCCAGCAGTTACTCGGGACTAGCGGGAGGAGGTGAGCAGTTCTTC.

V and J are TRBV25-1 and TRBJ1-1; perhaps TRBD1 as D (5 bases). Trimming took off 5 bases at V and 1 base at J, with 11 bases between the two ends. This CDR3 has 14 residues. Germline CDR1 and CDR2: MGHDK and SYGVNS. In nucleotides, the CDR3 is TGTGCCAGCAGTACAGGACTGTGGAACACTGAAGCTTTCTTT. This codes for CASSTGLWNTEAFF.

This chain connects TRBV6-5 to TRBJ2-7, with 11 bases aligning to TRBD2. CDR3 length: 15 residues. CDR1 and CDR2 (germline): MNHEY, SVGAGI. With V trimmed by 1 base and J by 4 bases, 3 bases remained unmatched. The CDR3 region is CASSYLASGRYEQYF. CDR3 nucleotides: TGTGCCAGCAGTTACTTGGCTAGCGGGAGGTACGAGCAGTACTTC.

The chain has TRBV29-1 and TRBJ2-7; D gene unclear. The CDR3 spans 13 residues. V was shortened by 1 base and J by 6 bases, with 13 bases between the two germline ends. The germline CDR1 and CDR2 sequences are SQVTM and ANQGSEA. For the CDR3, the DNA is TGCAGCGTTGAAGGCGGCCCCCCGGGCGAGCAGTACTTC. Amino acid sequence: CSVEGGPPGEQYF.

This clonotype was detected ten times or more. The chain uses TRBV5-1 and TRBJ1-5; possible D gene TRBD1, 5 bases. Trimming removed 1 base at V and 0 bases at J, with 8 bases between. This CDR3 comprises 15 residues. Germline V gene data show CDR1 as SGHRS and CDR2 as YFSETQ. CDR3 amino acids: CASSLIGGSNQPQHF. DNA for the CDR3: TGCGCCAGCAGCTTGATCGGGGGTAGCAATCAGCCCCAGCATTTT.

The chain couples TRBV2 to TRBJ2-2; D is unclear. V shed 5 bases and J shed 3 bases, with 4 bases lying between them. CDR1 and CDR2 (germline): SNHLY, FYNNEI. This CDR3 spans 12 amino acids. The CDR3 region is CASSPDTGELFF. The CDR3 DNA reads TGTGCCAGCAGTCCTGACACCGGGGAGCTGTTTTTT. The variable domain in full, completed from reference TRBV2 and TRBJ2-2, reads EPEVTQTPSHQVTQMGQEVILRCVPISNHLYFYWYRQILGQKVEFLVSFYNNEISEKSEIFDDQFSVERPDGSNFTLKIRSTKLEDSAMYFCASSPDTGELFFGEGSRLTVL.

This chain connects TRBV29-1 to TRBJ2-1; no clear D. V lost 4 bases to trimming and J lost 9 bases, with 10 bases between them. The length of the CDR3 is 11 residues. Germline V gene sequence: CDR1 SQVTM, CDR2 ANQGSEA. CDR3 region: CSVVVTGEQFF. DNA of the CDR3: TGCAGCGTTGTGGTCACGGGTGAGCAGTTCTTC.

A remark on this clonotype: A much more abundant neighbour one base away suggests this may be a read error. The CDR3 bases are TGTGCCAGCAGGCGGGAGGGTGGCTACACCTTC. It codes for CASRREGGYTF. The rearrangement links TRBV6-6 to TRBJ1-2; D call uncertain. CDR3 length: 11 amino acids. Per germline, CDR1 MNHNY and CDR2 SVGAGI (reference sequence). V gave up 6 bases and J gave up 7 bases, with 9 bases separating them.

This clonotype was found many times. J is TRBJ1-4 and V is TRBV9; D not resolved. Germline CDR1 reads SGDLS; CDR2 reads YYNGEE. The CDR3 is 14 amino acids. V lost 4 bases to trimming and J lost 2 bases, with 9 bases between them. The CDR3: CASSPRATNEKLFF. In nucleotides, the CDR3 is TGTGCCAGCAGCCCTAGGGCGACTAATGAAAAACTGTTTTTT.

The chain has TRBV7-2 and TRBJ2-3, with D unresolved. The CDR3 runs 12 residues. The V gene's germline CDR1 is SGHTA and CDR2 FQGNSA. The V end lost 5 bases, the J end lost 6 bases, and 9 bases lay between the germline ends. The CDR3 DNA sequence: TGTGCCAGCAGCCAGTACACGGATACGCAGTATTTT. This gives the protein CASSQYTDTQYF.

The rearrangement uses TRBV18 and TRBJ2-6; 12 nucleotides agree with TRBD1. V was pared by 2 bases and J by 2 bases, with 13 bases of the junction left unmatched. Germline loops: CDR1 KGHSH, CDR2 LQKENI. The CDR3 length is 21 residues. The CDR3 loop is CASSPFGLVGTGGTGANVLTF. The DNA of the CDR3 is TGTGCCAGCTCACCATTTGGGCTAGTAGGGACAGGGGGCACTGGGGCCAACGTCCTGACTTTC.

Regarding this clonotype: At one end, the junction sequence differs from germline, possibly due to a read error. The chain employs TRBV20-1 and TRBJ2-1; TRBD2 matches 7 bases. CDR3 length: 16 residues. Germline CDR1 reads DFQATT; CDR2 reads SNEGSKA (reference sequence). The DNA for the CDR3 is TGCAGTGCTAGAGATCATGCGGGAGCTGGCTACAATGGGCAGTTCTTC. Protein product: CSARDHAGAGYNGQFF.

As regards this clonotype: A much larger clone lies a single base off, so this may be a read error. The chain recombines TRBV12-3 or TRBV12-4 with TRBJ1-2; TRBD1 agrees at 7 bases. The CDR3 is made up of 14 amino acids. V lost 4 bases to trimming and J lost 2 bases; unmatched junction nucleotides: 4. The CDR3 DNA follows: TGTGCCAGCAGTTGGGACAGAGGAAACTATGGCTACACCTTC. This codes for CASSWDRGNYGYTF.

The sample holds many counts of this clonotype. The chain links TRBV19 to TRBJ2-1; 10 nucleotides agree with TRBD2. The germline V gene encodes CDR1 LNHDA and CDR2 SQIVND (reference sequence). The CDR3 contains 16 residues. Unmatched junction bases numbered 7, after V lost 3 bases and J lost 5 bases. The chain's CDR3 is CASSILLAGENNEQFF. For the CDR3, the DNA is TGTGCCAGTAGTATTCTGCTAGCGGGAGAAAACAATGAGCAGTTCTTC.

The chain combines TRBV24-1 with TRBJ2-6; 7 nucleotides align to TRBD1. CDR3 size: 17 residues. The ends lost 0 bases at V and 0 bases at J; junction bases unmatched: 1. Germline values: CDR1 KGHDR, CDR2 SFDVKD. The CDR3 is CATSDLDRASGANVLTF. CDR3 in DNA: TGTGCCACCAGTGATTTGGACAGGGCCTCTGGGGCCAACGTCCTGACTTTC.

This clonotype was detected only a few times. The CDR3 does not close with the conserved phenylalanine or tryptophan, likely indicating a read error. V gene TRBV7-9 combines with J gene TRBJ2-1; 11 bases align to TRBD2. Trimming cost V 5 bases and J 9 bases; bases outside gene matches: 12. The germline CDR1 and CDR2 sequences are SEHNR and FQNEAQ (reference sequence). This CDR3 comprises 16 residues. The CDR3 DNA reads as TGTGCCAGCAGCCCCGCGGCACTAGCGGGAGAGGTTGAGCAGTTCCTC. Amino acids: CASSPAALAGEVEQFL.

As for this clonotype: One base away lies a much larger clone, so this may be a sequencing read error. The chain links TRBV20-1 to TRBJ2-7, with 7 bases lining up with TRBD1. V lost 3 bases and J lost 3; bases outside the gene matches: 5. CDR3 size: 13 residues. CDR1 DFQATT and CDR2 SNEGSKA come from the germline V gene (reference sequence). CDR3 in DNA: TGCAGTGCTAGTAGCCGGGACAGCTACGAGCAGTACTTC. Its translation: CSASSRDSYEQYF.

The chain couples TRBV6-5 to TRBJ2-7; D might be TRBD1 or TRBD2, each matching 5 bases. Between the trimmed V and J ends, which lost 9 bases and 5 bases, there was a span of 26 bases. This CDR3 has 16 residues. The V gene's germline CDR1 is MNHEY and CDR2 SVGAGI. CDR3 sequence: CASRAGATGQINEQYF. The CDR3 DNA reads TGTGCCAGTCGCGCCGGCGCCACGGGGCAGATTAACGAGCAGTACTTC.

V gene TRBV7-2 combines with J gene TRBJ2-1; 10 bases match TRBD2. V dropped 5 bases and J dropped 9; count of bases not matched to a gene: 10. Looked up from germline, CDR1 is SGHTA and CDR2 is FQGNSA. The CDR3 spans 15 residues. This CDR3 reads CASSLTSGIIGEQFF. The CDR3 region has the DNA TGTGCCAGCAGCCTCACTAGCGGGATCATTGGTGAGCAGTTCTTC.

By share of the sample, this clonotype is medium-sized. The V call is TRBV5-1, the J call TRBJ1-1; D is ambiguous. The CDR3 loop spans 13 amino acids. V gave up 4 bases and J gave up 5 bases, with 12 bases separating them. Germline V gives CDR1 SGHRS, CDR2 YFSETQ. The CDR3 loop reads CASSATKGTEAFF. In DNA, the CDR3 is TGCGCCAGCAGCGCGACGAAGGGTACTGAAGCTTTCTTT.

The chain employs TRBV20-1 and TRBJ1-6; 7 bases map to TRBD1. The V segment lost 3 bases and the J segment 9 bases; nucleotides outside the gene matches: 17. This CDR3 is 17 amino acids long. From germline, CDR1 is DFQATT and CDR2 SNEGSKA (reference sequence). CDR3 loop: CSASDRVEGQSISPLHF. DNA of the CDR3: TGCAGTGCTAGTGATCGTGTAGAGGGACAGTCTATTTCACCCCTCCACTTT.

Only a few counts were recorded for this clonotype. The gene calls are TRBV5-1 and TRBJ2-2; D might be TRBD1 (6 bases). CDR1 is SGHRS and CDR2 is YFSETQ in the germline V gene. The CDR3 extends over 15 amino acids. V lost 1 base to trimming and J lost 3 bases, with 10 bases between them. CDR3 coding DNA: TGCGCCAGCAGCTTGAGTACAGGGTACACCGGGGAGCTGTTTTTT. This sequence encodes CASSLSTGYTGELFF.

With respect to this clonotype: At one end the junction does not follow the germline gene, possibly because of a read error. The chain links TRBV19 to TRBJ1-5, with D perhaps TRBD1 (5 bases). The germline CDR1 and CDR2 sequences are LNHDA and SQIVND (reference sequence). The CDR3 sequence is 15 residues long. The CDR3 DNA follows: TGTGCCAGTAGTATAGCTGGGGGGACCGCTCAGTCCCAGCATTTT. It is translated as CASSIAGGTAQSQHF.

The gene calls are TRBV27 and TRBJ2-7; TRBD1 aligns across 10 bases. Germline CDR1 MNHEY, CDR2 SMNVEV (reference sequence). This CDR3 has 14 amino acids. With V trimmed by 5 bases and J by 3 bases, 4 bases remained unmatched. The CDR3 protein is CASSPWTGGYEQYF. The CDR3 DNA reads TGTGCCAGCAGTCCATGGACAGGGGGCTACGAGCAGTACTTC.

To note about this clonotype: At one boundary the junction diverges from the germline segment, which might be a read error. This chain connects TRBV5-1 to TRBJ1-1, with 9 bases aligning to TRBD1. This CDR3 spans 14 amino acids. CDR1 is SGHRS, CDR2 YFSETQ, per germline. The CDR3 loop is CAGSLGTGNTEAFF. The CDR3 region has the DNA TGCGCCGGCAGCTTGGGGACAGGGAACACTGAAGCCTTCTTT.

The rearrangement uses TRBV19 and TRBJ1-5, with no clear D. Per the germline V gene, CDR1 is LNHDA and CDR2 is SQIVND (reference sequence). Trimming shortened V by 1 base and J by 9 bases, and 7 bases separated the two germline ends. This CDR3 has 12 residues. CDR3 nucleotides: TGTGCCAGTAGTATAGGGGTGGGGCCCCAGCATTTT. This encodes CASSIGVGPQHF.

The chain links TRBV2 to TRBJ1-4; D possibly corresponds to TRBD1 (6 bases). The ends were cut back, 5 bases at V and 7 bases at J, with 20 bases in the middle. Germline-derived CDR1 and CDR2 are SNHLY and FYNNEI. The CDR3 is 16 residues long. This chain's CDR3 is CASSPPGGGAGEKLFF. The CDR3 bases are TGTGCCAGCAGTCCCCCCGGGGGGGGCGCAGGTGAAAAACTGTTTTTT. The full variable domain, rest sourced from reference TRBV2 and TRBJ1-4, is EPEVTQTPSHQVTQMGQEVILRCVPISNHLYFYWYRQILGQKVEFLVSFYNNEISEKSEIFDDQFSVERPDGSNFTLKIRSTKLEDSAMYFCASSPPGGGAGEKLFFGSGTQLSVL.